The entry below gives a single TCR beta chain sequence along with its context. This specimen comes from a study of blood T cell repertoires in COVID-19. Whole-study context: PBMCs, B-cell-depleted T cells, or T cells provided the cDNA or gDNA that made up the material.

This CDR3 region has 15 residues. J lost 4 bases, V lost 7 bases, and 12 bases had no gene match. Germline V gives CDR1 LNHDA, CDR2 SQIVND (reference sequence). As handled by the study authors: Nucleated cell counts were estimated from reference gene primer amplification. The data were produced by immunoSEQ multiplex PCR, yet TCRdb's version contains in-frame clones alone and is incomplete. V, J and clone size were drawn from that table, and D and trimming were deduced from the DNA. The sample lists roughly 300,000 clones; approximately 85% were seen once. The chain is built from TRBV19 and TRBJ2-5, with TRBD2 matching over 7 bases. Sequencing was performed on peripheral blood. The TCR originated in a human donor in a cohort sampled during active COVID-19. CDR3 sequence (DNA): TGTGCCAGTAACGCGGGCAGCGGGACTCCAGAGACCCAGTACTTC. This gives the protein CASNAGSGTPETQYF.